This entry is about one T cell receptor beta chain. This clone was seen only a few times. What this receptor recognizes is not known. Within one base of it there is no much larger clone, and no base qualities were kept. CDR3 length: 12 amino acids, cysteine to phenylalanine. The kept DNA is CDR3 alone, 36 bases in frame from the first base. V drops 5 bases and J drops 4 bases, leaving 6 bases in between. CDR1 and CDR2, looked up from the germline V gene, are MDHEN and SYDVKM. These data come from a study of cytomegalovirus exposure and HLA in healthy donors (dated by TCRdb to 2016 to 2017). With respect to the entire study: A later analysis indicated that the 120 or so validation repertoires were generated on the platform also employed for the 700 or so repertoires of the first cohort. To predict cytomegalovirus infection status, the study combined high-throughput TCR immunosequencing, statistical association of individual TCRs with disease status, and machine learning. The study aimed to test whether cataloging public T cell receptors could reveal signatures of past pathogen exposure. Along with the 666-subject first cohort, a separate validation cohort of 120 different subjects was used. The investigation overall reported the following: In the study, approximately 160 TCR beta chains were listed as associated with cytomegalovirus. A few of the identified cytomegalovirus-associated TCR beta chains were confirmed in vitro to be specific for cytomegalovirus antigens. The classifier was reported to diagnose cytomegalovirus status with high specificity and sensitivity in both the original cohort and the validation cohort. The authors suggested that the approach could potentially be generalized to other disease states and immunological phenotypes. While some public TCRs were present in many individuals, most TCR sequences turned up only very rarely across donors. A later analysis found that TCRs clustered in the first cohort also tended to co-occur in the roughly 110 validation repertoires, with 94% of cluster scores above 0. A later analysis lacked HLA typing for the validation cohort, so it scored co-occurrence in that cohort across all 110 or so repertoires.

Libraries were made using the immunoSEQ multiplex PCR assay. The original methods were these. To diagnose cytomegalovirus status from the catalog of TCR beta chain sequences, a statistical classification framework was built. In TCRdb, the immuneACCESS table is reduced to in-frame sequences with V and J assigned. These tables do not hold every clone; where another copy was compared, an unresolved V gene accounts for under half, and the others remain unexplained. V and J calls plus clone size are reproduced from that table; the DNA served to infer D and trimming. Counted in this sample were under 300,000 clones; around 86% of them appeared once. The ten largest clones represent over 0.95% of the sample. Separate from the roughly 660-subject first cohort, the validation cohort of 90 to 150 subjects was the group to which the donors belonged.

The TCR originated in a woman aged 25 to 39 in good health and CMV-seropositive. Sequenced input: PBMCs. The rearrangement joined TRBV28 to TRBJ2-1; a tentative D match to TRBD1 spans 5 bases. The DNA reads as follows: TGTGCCAGCAGTCCAGGGTACAATGAGCAGTTCTTC. This codes for CASSPGYNEQFF.